The clone carrying this T cell receptor (beta chain) is classed as medium-sized. Its antigen is not identified. Bulk tumor genomic DNA, about 620 ng per sample, was used as template. Several biopsies were spaced far apart within each primary tumor and obtained as surgery took place. Surgery that was curative in intent was performed on patients with untreated, newly diagnosed non-small cell lung cancer. Donors were newly diagnosed non-small cell lung cancer patients having surgery with curative intent. This CDR3 comprises 14 residues. Looked up from germline, CDR1 is DFQATT and CDR2 is SNEGSKA (reference sequence). Trimming removed 1 base at V and 6 bases at J, with 13 bases between. This record belongs to a study of immune heterogeneity within non-small cell lung tumors. Overall study results and limits: Recurrence of the same dominant CDR3 beta clonotypes was seen across tumor sites within a patient, and site-unique high-frequency clones were present alongside them. Local tumor mutational burden correlated moderately but significantly with local T-cell clonality (R roughly 0.37).

Multiplex PCR amplified TCR beta CDR3 with 32 V and 13 J primers. TCRdb re-called the multiplex PCR reads with MiXCR, one entry per CDR3 protein. The repertoire holds more than 9,500 distinct CDR3 sequences, with 31% as singletons. The source is a man aged 55 to 70 with non-small cell lung cancer. Sequencing used lung tumor tissue. The chain employs TRBV20-1 and TRBJ2-1; D ambiguous. The chain's CDR3 is CSARARLGFNEQFF. The CDR3 coding sequence is TGCAGTGCTAGAGCCCGACTTGGGTTCAATGAGCAGTTCTTC.